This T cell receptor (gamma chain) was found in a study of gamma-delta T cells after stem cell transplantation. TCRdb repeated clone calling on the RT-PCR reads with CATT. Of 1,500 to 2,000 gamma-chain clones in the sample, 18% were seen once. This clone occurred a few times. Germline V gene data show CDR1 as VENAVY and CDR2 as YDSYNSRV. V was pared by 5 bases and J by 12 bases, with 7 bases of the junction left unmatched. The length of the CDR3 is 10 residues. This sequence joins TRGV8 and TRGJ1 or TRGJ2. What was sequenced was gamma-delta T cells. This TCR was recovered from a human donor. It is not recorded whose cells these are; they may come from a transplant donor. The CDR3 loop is CATWGHGKLF. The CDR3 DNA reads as TGTGCCACCTGGGGTCACGGGAAACTCTTT.